This T cell receptor beta chain was found in a study of T-cell memory formation after mild COVID-19. Study-wide context: Largely donor-specific sequence clusters came from a couple of donors.

Study findings and constraints: CD8+ contracting clones occupied EMRA, while CD4+ ones occupied mainly CM and EM.

After 5'RACE with constant-segment primers, TCR alpha and TCR beta cDNA libraries carrying sample barcodes and UMIs were obtained. MiXCR, applied by TCRdb to the 5' RACE reads, yields one record per CDR3 protein. Of about 110,000 distinct CDR3 sequences listed, over 20% are singletons. In this sample, this clonotype turned up a few times. The antigen is not known. Material for sequencing was PBMCs or a T cell subset sorted from them (not recorded which). This receptor was obtained from a young man who had mild COVID-19 (a few samples of this study predate the infection). Cell type and time point are not known.

The CDR3 protein is CASSSGRKNYGYTF. For the CDR3, the DNA is TGTGCCAGCAGCTCGGGACGGAAGAACTATGGCTACACCTTC. This chain links TRBV28 with TRBJ1-2; TRBD1 is a possible D gene (5 bases). The CDR3 covers 14 residues. The germline V gene encodes CDR1 MDHEN and CDR2 SYDVKM. V shed 6 bases and J shed 2 bases, with 13 bases lying between them.